The T cell receptor beta chain under discussion was sequenced for a study of T cell responses to AZD1222 COVID-19 vaccine. Overall study findings and caveats: Vaccine-associated CD4 TCRs spanned spike, dominant at 160-218 and 743-854. Close to half of spike-specific TCRs reportedly recognize unmutated variant regions.

Method: immunoSEQ multiplex PCR; TCRdb's copy keeps in-frame clones and lacks some. The sample lists about 86,000 clones; around 88% were seen once. About this clone: Its specificity is not known.

Sequenced material: peripheral blood, taken on day 0 of MenACWY control vaccination. The TCR was taken from an adult in good health.

CDR3 residues: CACPGELTNTEAFF. CDR3 sequence (DNA): TGTGCCTGCCCCGGCGAACTAACGAACACTGAAGCTTTCTTT. This chain uses TRBV30 with TRBJ1-1; the D is unclear. CDR1 and CDR2 (germline): GTSNPN, SVGIG (reference sequence). The V gene lost 6 bases and the J gene lost 1 base, with 15 bases spanning the gap. The CDR3 is made up of 14 amino acids.